This TCR beta chain appears in the sequencing data of a study of blood T cell repertoires in COVID-19 (dated by TCRdb to the early 2020s). Concerning the study at large: Samples covering the acute and convalescent phases of COVID-19 were provided by collaborators in the United States, Italy and Spain. Samples came from the ongoing ImmuneRACE study (first 160 participants) plus 1,254 subjects from 6 global collaborators. The sample metadata nearly always contained a de-identified subject ID, COVID-19 status, age in years and sex. The material from the prospective study consisted of cDNA or gDNA derived from T cells, B-cell-depleted T cells, or PBMCs. A freely available public database, intended as a resource for researchers studying the immune response to SARS-CoV-2, is where the repertoires were released. HLA class I and class II types, where available, came from metadata supplied by the sample provider rather than from assay-based typing. Subjects who had been exposed to COVID-19, were actively infected with it, or had recovered from it provided the deeply sampled blood TCRbeta repertoires that made up the dataset.

Worth noting for this clone: The clone's antigen remains unknown. No much larger clonotype is one base removed from it; base qualities were not supplied.

Unmatched junction bases come to 8, with V trimmed by 4 bases and J by 4 bases. CDR1 and CDR2, per the germline V gene, are SQVTM and ANQGSEA. The CDR3 sequence holds 14 residues, the cysteine and phenylalanine included. Only the CDR3 portion is preserved as DNA: 42 bases, with reading frame beginning at the first base. Another Seattle source contributed samples from volunteer blood donors who had recovered from COVID-19. Collaborating institutions collected whole blood in K2EDTA tubes following their own protocols. For TCRbeta analysis, collaborator samples were shipped as frozen whole blood, as isolated PBMCs, or as DNA extracted from either sample type. The immunoSEQ Assay, a bias-controlled multiplex PCR, was used to amplify TCRbeta CDR3 regions from genomic DNA. For the original study's pipeline: The number of nucleated cells in each sample was estimated by amplification of reference gene primers within the assay. To quantify the absolute abundance of each unique TCRbeta CDR3 rearrangement, sequence reads were collapsed and filtered. For each sample, productive Simpson clonality was calculated as the square root of Simpson's diversity index across productive rearrangements. Held by TCRdb, this immuneACCESS table contains in-frame sequences only and omits some clones. Under half of the omission traces to an unresolved V gene where checked; the cause of the rest is unknown. For V, J and clone size, that table is used; D and trimming come from the DNA. In this sample the table shows roughly 280,000 clones, about nine tenths of which occur a single time. The top ten clones comprise 2.2% of the sample.

Points the paper makes about the study in general: The amount of clinical and demographic metadata varied by source and participant and was provided uncurated.

Sequencing was done on a sample of peripheral blood. The receptor was isolated from a woman between 50 and 59 years old who had recovered from COVID-19. The sequence is built from TRBV29-1 and TRBJ1-1, with 8 central nucleotides matching TRBD1. CDR3 protein: CSVGRSTGATEAFF. The DNA sequence is TGCAGCGTTGGCCGGTCGACAGGGGCCACTGAAGCTTTCTTT.